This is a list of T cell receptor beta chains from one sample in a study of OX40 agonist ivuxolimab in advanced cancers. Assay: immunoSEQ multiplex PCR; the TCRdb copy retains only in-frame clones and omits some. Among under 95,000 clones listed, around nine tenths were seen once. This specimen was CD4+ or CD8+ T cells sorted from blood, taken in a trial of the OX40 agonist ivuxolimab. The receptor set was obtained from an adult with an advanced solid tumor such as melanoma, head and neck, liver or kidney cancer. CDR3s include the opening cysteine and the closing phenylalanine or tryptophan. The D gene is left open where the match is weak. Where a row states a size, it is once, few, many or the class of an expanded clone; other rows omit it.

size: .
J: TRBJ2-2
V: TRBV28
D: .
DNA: TGTGGGGTGGGGGTTACGAACACCGGGGAGCTGTTTTTT
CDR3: CGVGVTNTGELFF

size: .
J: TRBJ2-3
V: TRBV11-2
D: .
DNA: TGTGCCAGCAGCTCCTCTCGCGGGGTAGCGCCCAACACAGATACGCAGTATTTT
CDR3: CASSSSRGVAPNTDTQYF

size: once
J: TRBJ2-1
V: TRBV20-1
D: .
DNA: TGCAGTGCTAGAGACGGTACTGAGCAGTTCTTC
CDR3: CSARDGTEQFF

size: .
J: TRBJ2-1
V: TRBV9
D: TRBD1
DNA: TGTGCCAGCAGCGGCGACAGGGTTGGCCTACAATATAATGAGCAGTTCTTC
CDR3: CASSGDRVGLQYNEQFF

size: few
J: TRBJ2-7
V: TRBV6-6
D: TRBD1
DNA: TGTGCCAGCTCAGACCCGGGACAGGGGCTGTACGAGCAGTACTTC
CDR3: CASSDPGQGLYEQYF

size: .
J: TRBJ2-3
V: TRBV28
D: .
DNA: TGTGCCAGCAGTTCCTCTTCCGATACGCAGTATTTT
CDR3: CASSSSSDTQYF

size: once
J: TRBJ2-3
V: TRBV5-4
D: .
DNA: TGTGCCAGCAGCCGTAAGCCCGGAGGAACAGATACGCAGTATTTT
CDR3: CASSRKPGGTDTQYF

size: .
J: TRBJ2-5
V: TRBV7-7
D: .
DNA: TGTGCTAGCAGTACAGGGTTGAAAGAGACCCAGTACTTC
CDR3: CASSTGLKETQYF

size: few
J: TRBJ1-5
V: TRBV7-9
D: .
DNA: TGTGCCAGCAGCTTGGGGCGACAGCCCCAGCATTTT
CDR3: CASSLGRQPQHF

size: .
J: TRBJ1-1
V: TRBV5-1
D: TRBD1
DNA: TGCGCCAGCAGTCGACAGGGAGGCCAGACTGAAGCTTTCTTT
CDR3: CASSRQGGQTEAFF

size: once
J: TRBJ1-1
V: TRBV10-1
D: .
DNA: TGCGCCAGCAGTGATGGAGGGCAGCTATCTAACACTGAAGCTTTCTTT
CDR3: CASSDGGQLSNTEAFF

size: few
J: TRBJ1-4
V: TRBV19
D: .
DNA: TGTGCCAGTAGTAGGGCCCGATGGGGTGAAAAACTGTTTTTT
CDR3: CASSRARWGEKLFF

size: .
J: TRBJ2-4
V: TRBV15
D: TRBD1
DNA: TGTGCCACCAGCAGCCGGACAGGGGTAGCCAAAAACATTCAGTACTTC
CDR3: CATSSRTGVAKNIQYF

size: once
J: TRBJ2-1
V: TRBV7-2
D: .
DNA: TGTGCCAGCAGCCGACTAGTCGTTAAGAATGAGCAGTTCTTC
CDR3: CASSRLVVKNEQFF

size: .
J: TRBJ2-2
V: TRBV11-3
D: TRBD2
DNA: TGTGCCAGCAGCTCTCCGAGCGGGGGTATCACCGGGGAGCTGTTTTTT
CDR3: CASSSPSGGITGELFF

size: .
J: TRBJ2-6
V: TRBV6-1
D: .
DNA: TGTGCCAGTGGTGCTACTGGGGCCAACGTCCTGACTTTC
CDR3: CASGATGANVLTF

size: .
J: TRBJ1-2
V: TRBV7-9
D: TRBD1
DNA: TGTGCCAGCAGCCGAGACAGGGCTAACTATGGCTACACCTTC
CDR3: CASSRDRANYGYTF

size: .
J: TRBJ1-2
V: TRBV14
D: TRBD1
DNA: TGTGCCAGCAGCCCTGACAGGGTCTATGGCTACACCTTC
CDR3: CASSPDRVYGYTF

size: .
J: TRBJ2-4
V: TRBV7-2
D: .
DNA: TGTGCCAGCAGCTTAGACCAGGGGAGGGACATTCAGTACTTC
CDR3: CASSLDQGRDIQYF

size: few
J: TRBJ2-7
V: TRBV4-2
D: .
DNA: TGTGCCAGCAGCCAGGTACAGGGTTCAGACTACGAGCAGTACTTC
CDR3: CASSQVQGSDYEQYF

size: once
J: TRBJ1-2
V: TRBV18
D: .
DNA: TGTGCCAGCTCACCGAGTAGGAGGGATAGCCATGGCTACACCTTC
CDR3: CASSPSRRDSHGYTF

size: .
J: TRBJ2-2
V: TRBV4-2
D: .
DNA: TGTGCCAGCAGCGCCCCCGGACTATCTAAAACCGGGGAGCTGTTTTTT
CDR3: CASSAPGLSKTGELFF

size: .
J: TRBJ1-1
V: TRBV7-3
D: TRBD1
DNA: TGTGCCAGCTCCCGACAGGGAAACACTGAAGCTTTCTTT
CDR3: CASSRQGNTEAFF

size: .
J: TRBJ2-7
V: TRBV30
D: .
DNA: TGTGCCTGGGAGAGGGACGTCAGCTCCTACGAGCAGTACTTC
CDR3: CAWERDVSSYEQYF

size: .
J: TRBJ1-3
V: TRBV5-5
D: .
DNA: TGTGCCAGCAGCTTGTTCGACCTCTCTGGAAACACCATATATTTT
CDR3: CASSLFDLSGNTIYF

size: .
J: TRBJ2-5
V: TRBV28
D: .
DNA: TGTGCCAGCAGTCCCCCCCTCCGAGGAGAGACCCAGTACTTC
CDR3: CASSPPLRGETQYF

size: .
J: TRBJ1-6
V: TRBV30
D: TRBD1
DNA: TGTGCCTGGAGTAAAGCCGGGACAGATAATTCACCCCTCCACTTT
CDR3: CAWSKAGTDNSPLHF

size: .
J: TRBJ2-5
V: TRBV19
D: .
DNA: TGTGCCAGTAGCCAGGACTATTCCAAAGAGACCCAGTACTTC
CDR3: CASSQDYSKETQYF

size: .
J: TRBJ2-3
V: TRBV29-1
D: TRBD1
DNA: TGCAGCGTCCTGGGGACAGGCGAGGCTTCTAGCACAGATACGCAGTATTTT
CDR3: CSVLGTGEASSTDTQYF

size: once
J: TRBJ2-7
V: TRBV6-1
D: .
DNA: TGTGCCACCCTCCCGGCGGACCGATACGAGCAGTACTTC
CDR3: CATLPADRYEQYF

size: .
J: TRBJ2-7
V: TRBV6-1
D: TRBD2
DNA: TGTGCCAGCAGGTCTAGCGGGCCCTACGAGCAGTACTTC
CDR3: CASRSSGPYEQYF

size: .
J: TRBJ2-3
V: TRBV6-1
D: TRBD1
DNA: TGTGCCAGCAGCGACAGGGGAACTAACACAGATACGCAGTATTTT
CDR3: CASSDRGTNTDTQYF

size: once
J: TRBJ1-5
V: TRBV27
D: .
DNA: TGTGCCAGCAGTACCTATAGCAATCAGCCCCAGCATTTT
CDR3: CASSTYSNQPQHF

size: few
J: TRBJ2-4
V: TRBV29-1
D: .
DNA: TGCAGCGGGGTAGCCAAAAACATTCAGTACTTC
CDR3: CSGVAKNIQYF

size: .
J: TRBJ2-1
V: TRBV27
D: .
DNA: TGTGCCAGCAGTTTAATGGTTGGGGGTCTTGGTGAGCAGTTCTTC
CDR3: CASSLMVGGLGEQFF

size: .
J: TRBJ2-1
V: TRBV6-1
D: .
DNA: TGTGCCACGGGACCAACCTACAATGAGCAGTTCTTC
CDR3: CATGPTYNEQFF

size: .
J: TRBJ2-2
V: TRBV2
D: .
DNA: TGTGCCAGCAGGTACCTACCGAACACCGGGGAGCTGTTTTTT
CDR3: CASRYLPNTGELFF

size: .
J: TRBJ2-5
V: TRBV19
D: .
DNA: TGTGCCAGTAGTCATAGTAGGGGGGCGCGAGAGACCCAGTACTTC
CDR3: CASSHSRGARETQYF

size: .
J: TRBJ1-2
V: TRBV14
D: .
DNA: TGTGCCAGCAGCTGGAACAACTATGGCTACACCTTC
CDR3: CASSWNNYGYTF

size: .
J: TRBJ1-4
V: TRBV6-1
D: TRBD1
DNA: TGTGCCAGCAGTGAAACGGGACAGGGAGAGGAAAAACTGTTTTTT
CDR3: CASSETGQGEEKLFF

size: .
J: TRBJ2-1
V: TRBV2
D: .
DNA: TGTGCCAGCAGTGGGTGGCGGGGGCCGGGAAATGAGCAGTTCTTC
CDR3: CASSGWRGPGNEQFF

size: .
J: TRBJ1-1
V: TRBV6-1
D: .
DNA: TGTGCCAGCATGGACAGCCTATCGAACACTGAAGCTTTCTTT
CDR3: CASMDSLSNTEAFF

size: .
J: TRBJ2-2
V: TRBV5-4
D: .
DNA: TGTGCCAGCAGCTCCTACTCGCGGGACACCGGGGAGCTGTTTTTT
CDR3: CASSSYSRDTGELFF

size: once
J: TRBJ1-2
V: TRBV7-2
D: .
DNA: TGTGCCAGCAGCCCTCAGGGACAATATGGCTACACCTTC
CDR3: CASSPQGQYGYTF

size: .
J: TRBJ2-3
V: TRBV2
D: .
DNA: TGTGCCAGCAGTGAACGCGGTACCGCGAACTCCAAACCCACAGATACGCAGTATTTT
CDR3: CASSERGTANSKPTDTQYF

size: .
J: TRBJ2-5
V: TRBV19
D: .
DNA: TGTGCCAGTAGTATAGGTAGCGACGGAGAGACCCAGTACTTC
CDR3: CASSIGSDGETQYF

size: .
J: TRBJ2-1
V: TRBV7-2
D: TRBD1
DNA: TGTGCCAGCAGCTCCCCGGGACAGCACAATGAGCAGTTCTTC
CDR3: CASSSPGQHNEQFF

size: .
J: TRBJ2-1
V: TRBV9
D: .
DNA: TGTGCCAGCAGCGTAGATTCAGGGGTCGAGTTCTTC
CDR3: CASSVDSGVEFF

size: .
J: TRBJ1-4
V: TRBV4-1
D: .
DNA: TGCGCCAGCAGCCAAGTCGTCCGGACGGCCGCTCTAGAAAAACTGTTTTTT
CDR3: CASSQVVRTAALEKLFF

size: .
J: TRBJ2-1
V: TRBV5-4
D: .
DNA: TGTGCCAGCAGCTTCAGCTATAGTTCGGTCAATGAGCAGTTCTTC
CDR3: CASSFSYSSVNEQFF

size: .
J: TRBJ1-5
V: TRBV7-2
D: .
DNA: TGTGCCAGCAGCGCCCGCGAAAGGGGAACAAATCAGCCCCAGCATTTT
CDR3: CASSARERGTNQPQHF

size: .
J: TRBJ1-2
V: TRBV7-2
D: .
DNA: TGTGCCAGCAGCCCAGGAGGGGGGTTTGACTATGGCTACACCTTC
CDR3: CASSPGGGFDYGYTF

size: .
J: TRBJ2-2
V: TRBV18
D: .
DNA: TGTGCCAGCTCTACTCCAAGGGGCGCCCCTGGAGGGGAGCTGTTTTTT
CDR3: CASSTPRGAPGGELFF

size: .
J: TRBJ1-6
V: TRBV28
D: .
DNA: TGTGCCAGCAGTTTGGGGTGGGGGAGCTCCTATAATTCACCCCTCCACTTT
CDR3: CASSLGWGSSYNSPLHF

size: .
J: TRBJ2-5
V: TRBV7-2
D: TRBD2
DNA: TGTGCCAGCAGCTCCCAACTAGCGGGGACCCAAGAGACCCAGTACTTC
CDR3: CASSSQLAGTQETQYF

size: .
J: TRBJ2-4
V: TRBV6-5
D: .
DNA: TGTGCCAGCACTAGGGACCCAGGGGCACCCATTCAGTACTTC
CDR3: CASTRDPGAPIQYF

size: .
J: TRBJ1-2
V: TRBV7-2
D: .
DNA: TGTGCCAGCAGCTTAGAAGGGGTTCGGGGCTACACCTTC
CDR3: CASSLEGVRGYTF

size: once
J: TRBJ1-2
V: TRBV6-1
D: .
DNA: TGTGCCAGCAGGCCAAACACGAACTATGGCTACACCTTC
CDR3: CASRPNTNYGYTF

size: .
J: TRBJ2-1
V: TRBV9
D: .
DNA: TGTGCCAGCAGCGTACAAACTCTCAATGAGCAGTTCTTC
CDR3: CASSVQTLNEQFF